This T cell receptor beta chain was found in a study of patients and donors after allogeneic stem cell transplantation. TCRdb reprocessed the RT-PCR reads with MiXCR, giving one entry per CDR3 protein. The top ten clones hold around 10% of a sample with roughly 200,000 distinct CDR3 sequences, around two fifths of them seen once. Germline V CDR1 and CDR2: SGHAT, FQNNGV. With 4 bases clipped from V and 1 base from J, the junction kept 7 bases outside the gene matches. The length of the CDR3 is 16 residues. The genes are TRBV11-2 and TRBJ2-3, with 8 bases aligning to TRBD1. This TCR came from a human donor who was either an allogeneic HSCT recipient or a stem cell or donor lymphocyte infusion donor (not recorded which). It is not recorded whose cells these are; they may come from a transplant donor. Sample: blood, either unsorted or a sorted T cell fraction (not recorded which). DNA for the CDR3: TGTGCCAGCAGCTCCCAGGGGGCTATAGGCACAGATACGCAGTATTTT. This sequence encodes CASSSQGAIGTDTQYF. Full variable domain (missing parts from reference TRBV11-2 and TRBJ2-3): EAGVAQSPRYKIIEKRQSVAFWCNPISGHATLYWYQQILGQGPKLLIQFQNNGVVDDSQLPKDRFSAERLKGVDSTLKIQPAKLEDSAVYLCASSSQGAIGTDTQYFGPGTRLTVL.